This T cell receptor (beta chain) was profiled in a study of CD8+CD57+ T cells in acquired aplastic anemia. Study in general: Mean DNA quantity obtained from sorted CD4+ and CD8+ cells was around 2.9 ug. Study conclusions and caveats: In common between the patients and the controls were approximately 30 CD8+ CDR3 sequences.

Germline values: CDR1 DFQATT, CDR2 SNEGSKA (reference sequence). This CDR3 has 12 residues. After removal of 4 bases from V and 6 bases from J, the junction contained 1 base not matched to a gene. CD8+CD57+ cell expansion had been shown by flow cytometry in patients chosen for sequencing. Among the patients, all had severe acquired aplastic anemia. Receipt of therapy had not occurred in any patient by the time of blood sampling. The use of genomic DNA as template underpinned the TCR beta VDJ and CDR3 profiling. TCRdb processed the reads anew with MiXCR; each CDR3 protein has one entry. Of 150,000 or so distinct CDR3 sequences listed, 40% to 60% were seen once; the top ten hold 30% to 40%. The table lists this clonotype with many counts. As yet, its antigen is unknown.

The sequence was collected from a human donor with aplastic anemia. The sequencing input was sorted CD4+, CD8+, or CD8+CD57+ T cells (not recorded which) from PBMCs. This chain connects TRBV20-1 to TRBJ2-1; 9 bases agree with TRBD1. The CDR3 DNA sequence: TGCAGTGCTACGACAGGGGGCAATGAGCAGTTCTTC. Amino acid sequence: CSATTGGNEQFF.